Below, 25 T cell receptor beta chains from the same sample are listed, as sequenced in a study of cytomegalovirus exposure and HLA in healthy donors. This PCR relied on a set of 60 Vbeta primers and 13 Jbeta primers. Libraries were prepared by immunoSEQ multiplex PCR; TCRdb keeps only in-frame clonotypes and omits some of them. This table holds around 44,000 clones. Sequenced material: PBMCs. Every receptor here comes from a male donor in good health and CMV-seropositive.

The genes are TRBV27 and TRBJ1-5; weak D call: TRBD1 (6 bases). Between the trimmed V and J ends, which lost 5 bases and 0 bases, there was a span of 11 bases. The CDR3 runs 15 residues. The germline V gene encodes CDR1 MNHEY and CDR2 SMNVEV (reference sequence). CDR3 nucleotides: TGTGCCAGCAGTGTGACAGGCTATAGCAATCAGCCCCAGCATTTT. This encodes CASSVTGYSNQPQHF.

This chain links TRBV4-1 with TRBJ1-5; no clear D gene. V was pared by 0 bases and J by 2 bases, with 17 bases between. The CDR3 is 18 amino acids. In germline, CDR1 is MGHRA, CDR2 YSYEKL. In DNA form, the CDR3 reads TGCGCCAGCAGCCAAGAAAGTTACGCCGTCACTCGCAATCAGCCCCAGCATTTT. It yields the protein CASSQESYAVTRNQPQHF.

This chain links TRBV14 with TRBJ2-7, with TRBD1 matching 12 bases. The CDR3 sequence is 15 residues long. CDR1 SGHDN and CDR2 FVKESK come from the germline V gene. J was trimmed by 4 bases and V by 4 bases; bases with no gene match: 5. CDR3: CASSRDRGRGYEQYF. CDR3 DNA: TGTGCCAGCAGCCGGGACAGGGGGCGAGGTTACGAGCAGTACTTC.

The V call is TRBV4-1, the J call TRBJ2-5; tentatively, D is TRBD2 (7 bases). Germline-derived CDR1 and CDR2 are MGHRA and YSYEKL. The germline V and J ends were trimmed by 4 bases and 5 bases, with 14 bases remaining between them. The CDR3 extends over 14 amino acids. CDR3 DNA: TGCGCCAGCAGCCCCGGACTAGGGGGGGAGACCCAGTACTTC. It codes for CASSPGLGGETQYF.

The chain employs TRBV11-3 and TRBJ2-5; maybe TRBD2 (6 bases). Germline V gene sequence: CDR1 SGHNT, CDR2 YENEEA. The CDR3 is made up of 15 amino acids. The V gene lost 5 bases and the J gene lost 5 bases, with 18 bases spanning the gap. CDR3 coding DNA: TGTGCCAGCAGCCCGTCGGATCAAGGGAGGGAGACCCAGTACTTC. It specifies CASSPSDQGRETQYF.

The rearrangement links TRBV4-1 to TRBJ2-1, with D possibly TRBD1 on 6 matching bases. Trimming cost V 0 bases and J 8 bases, with 11 bases left between them. CDR1 and CDR2 from the germline V gene are MGHRA and YSYEKL. The CDR3 extends over 14 amino acids. The CDR3 protein is CASSQEGAQDEQFF. CDR3 DNA sequence: TGCGCCAGCAGCCAAGAGGGGGCGCAGGATGAGCAGTTCTTC.

V and J are TRBV7-8 and TRBJ2-7; no firm D call. This CDR3 is built from 14 residues. From germline, CDR1 is SGHVS and CDR2 FQNEAQ. Trimming removed 5 bases from V and 2 bases from J, with 13 bases in between. DNA of the CDR3: TGTGCCAGCAGCACCGATCTACGTACCTACGAGCAGTACTTC. This gives the protein CASSTDLRTYEQYF. Full variable domain (rest looked up from reference TRBV7-8 and TRBJ2-7): GAGVSQSPRYKVAKRGQDVALRCDPISGHVSLFWYQQALGQGPEFLTYFQNEAQLDKSGLPSDRFFAERPEGSVSTLKIQRTQQEDSAVYLCASSTDLRTYEQYFGPGTRLTVT.

This sequence joins TRBV19 and TRBJ1-5, with 10 bases identical to TRBD1. The CDR3 runs to 15 residues. From germline, CDR1 is LNHDA and CDR2 SQIVND (reference sequence). J gave up 4 bases and V 3 bases, and 3 bases lay outside the gene matches. The CDR3 sequence: CASSIRDRGNQPQHF. In nucleotides, the CDR3 is TGTGCCAGTAGTATTCGGGACAGGGGAAATCAGCCCCAGCATTTT.

CDR3 sequence reads: CASSKQTGMNTEAFF. CDR3 DNA: TGTGCCAGCAGTAAACAGACAGGAATGAACACTGAAGCTTTCTTT. V and J are TRBV6-5 and TRBJ1-1; TRBD1 is a possible D gene (6 bases). The CDR3 is made up of 15 amino acids. V was shortened by 5 bases and J by 0 bases, with 13 bases between the two germline ends. Per germline, CDR1 MNHEY and CDR2 SVGAGI.

The chain combines TRBV6-5 with TRBJ1-5; D gene uncertain. Per germline, CDR1 MNHEY and CDR2 SVGAGI. The CDR3 has 13 residues. Trimming removed 2 bases from V and 9 bases from J, with 11 bases in between. CDR3 region: CASSYGGGGPQHF. CDR3 in DNA: TGTGCCAGCAGTTACGGTGGTGGAGGGCCCCAGCATTTT.

Concerning this clone itself: This CDR3 is also generated by other DNA sequences in the sample. The chain has TRBV30 and TRBJ1-5; D not resolved. V gave up 3 bases and J gave up 2 bases, with 14 bases separating them. This CDR3 contains 15 residues. CDR1 is GTSNPN and CDR2 is SVGIG in the germline V gene (reference sequence). The CDR3 region has the DNA TGTGCCTGGAGCGTAGGAGTCCCTGGCAATCAGCCCCAGCATTTT. Protein sequence: CAWSVGVPGNQPQHF. The variable domain in full, completed from reference TRBV30 and TRBJ1-5, reads SQTIHQWPATLVQPVGSPLSLECTVEGTSNPNLYWYRQAAGRGLQLLFYSVGIGQISSEVPQNLSASRPQDRQFILSSKKLLLSDSGFYLCAWSVGVPGNQPQHFGDGTRLSIL.

The chain uses TRBV28 and TRBJ1-5, with TRBD1 identical over 9 bases. Germline V lookup: CDR1 MDHEN, CDR2 SYDVKM. This CDR3 comprises 16 residues. After removal of 6 bases from V and 6 bases from J, the junction contained 12 bases not matched to a gene. The CDR3 sequence: CASSRGQGAYGQPQHF. CDR3 DNA sequence: TGTGCCAGCAGCCGGGGACAGGGAGCTTACGGTCAGCCCCAGCATTTT.

The DNA for the CDR3 is TGTGCCAGCACCAGGGAGGGGGGCTATGGCTACACCTTC. This encodes CASTREGGYGYTF. This chain joins TRBV27 and TRBJ1-2, with D perhaps TRBD1 (6 bases). Germline V gene data show CDR1 as MNHEY and CDR2 as SMNVEV (reference sequence). This CDR3 comprises 13 residues. The V end was cut by 7 bases, the J end by 4 bases, with 13 bases between.

DNA for the CDR3: TGTGCCTGGAGTGTATCACTGAGTAACTATGGCTACACCTTC. It specifies CAWSVSLSNYGYTF. J is TRBJ1-2 and V is TRBV30; unclear D gene. Looked up from germline, CDR1 is GTSNPN and CDR2 is SVGIG (reference sequence). V lost 0 bases to trimming and J lost 1 base, with 9 bases between them. The CDR3 consists of 14 residues.

The chain joins TRBV15 to TRBJ2-7, with TRBD1 identical over 7 bases. CDR3 length equals 15 residues. V lost 0 bases and J lost 3; bases outside the gene matches: 5. Germline V gives CDR1 LNHNV, CDR2 YYDKDF (reference sequence). CDR3 nucleotides: TGTGCCACCAGCAGAGACCTTCAGGGGGTCTACGAGCAGTACTTC. This codes for CATSRDLQGVYEQYF.

J is TRBJ1-1 and V is TRBV6-6; D is ambiguous. Germline V gene lookup returns CDR1 MNHNY and CDR2 SVGAGI (reference sequence). This CDR3 is 13 amino acids long. V was cut by 0 bases and J by 1 base, with 3 bases left in between. CDR3 coding DNA: TGTGCCAGCAGTTACTCGAGGAACACTGAAGCTTTCTTT. Translation: CASSYSRNTEAFF.

The chain is built from TRBV10-3 and TRBJ1-3; D uncertain. Germline V gives CDR1 ENHRY, CDR2 SYGVKD. This CDR3 contains 13 residues. V dropped 3 bases and J dropped 1 base, with 4 bases sitting between them. In DNA, the CDR3 is TGTGCCATCAGTGACAAATCTGGAAACACCATATATTTT. It yields the protein CAISDKSGNTIYF.

The chain uses TRBV6-5 and TRBJ2-1; weak D call: TRBD2 (7 bases). The CDR3 is made up of 13 amino acids. Germline CDR1 is MNHEY and CDR2 is SVGAGI. Trimming removed 10 bases at V and 8 bases at J, with 18 bases between. The CDR3 loop reads CATGGLGGHEQFF. The CDR3 DNA sequence: TGTGCCACCGGGGGGCTGGGCGGCCATGAGCAGTTCTTC.

Worth noting for this clone: The junction differs from germline at one of its ends, possibly a read error. The chain uses TRBV12-5 and TRBJ2-3; TRBD2 might be the D (6 bases). CDR1 and CDR2 from the germline V gene are LGHNT and FRNRAP. CDR3 length equals 11 residues. The CDR3 region is CSGDGTDTQYF. DNA of the CDR3: TGCTCGGGGGATGGGACAGATACGCAGTATTTT.

The genes are TRBV18 and TRBJ1-1; D not certain. CDR3 length: 15 residues. Germline V gene data show CDR1 as KGHSH and CDR2 as LQKENI. Deletions cut 0 bases from V and 1 base from J, with 9 bases between. In nucleotides, the CDR3 is TGTGCCAGCTCACCACCGAACAGCTCGAACACTGAAGCTTTCTTT. It yields the protein CASSPPNSSNTEAFF.

The V and J genes are TRBV10-3 and TRBJ1-1; tentative D call: TRBD1 (5 bases). There are 15 residues in the CDR3. Germline CDR1 reads ENHRY; CDR2 reads SYGVKD. V lost 7 bases to trimming and J lost 1 base, with 16 bases between them. The CDR3 loop is CAINREVQGNTEAFF. Written as DNA, the CDR3 is TGTGCCATCAATAGAGAGGTCCAGGGGAACACTGAAGCTTTCTTT.

As to this clone: One end of the junction varies from germline; a read error may be responsible. This rearrangement joins TRBV2 to TRBJ2-2, with D possibly matching TRBD2 (5 bases). The germline V gene has CDR1 SNHLY and CDR2 FYNNEI. This CDR3 has 14 residues. The CDR3 loop reads CTSTSLSGTGELFF. The CDR3 DNA reads as TGTACCAGCACTTCCCTCTCGGGGACCGGGGAGCTGTTTTTT.

The CDR3 DNA sequence: TGCGCCAGCAGCATGGGACAGGCGATAATCGAAGAGACCCAGTACTTC. Encoded protein: CASSMGQAIIEETQYF. This sequence joins TRBV5-1 and TRBJ2-5; 8 bases match TRBD1. Germline CDR1 is SGHRS and CDR2 is YFSETQ. V lost 4 bases, J lost 3 bases, and 11 bases stayed unmatched. The CDR3 loop spans 16 amino acids.

The CDR3: CASSPERGTGFTDTQYF. As DNA, the CDR3 is TGCGCCAGCAGCCCGGAGAGGGGGACGGGCTTCACAGATACGCAGTATTTT. The J gene is TRBJ2-3, the V gene TRBV4-3; the D gene is possibly TRBD1 (6 bases). The germline CDR1 and CDR2 sequences are LGHNA and YSLEER. The length of the CDR3 is 17 residues. V was clipped by 4 bases and J by 2 bases, with 19 bases between them.

The genes are TRBV7-2 and TRBJ2-2, with D possibly TRBD1 on 5 matching bases. Trimming took off 3 bases at V and 0 bases at J, with 17 bases between the two ends. The CDR3 sequence is 18 residues long. In germline, CDR1 is SGHTA, CDR2 FQGNSA. CDR3 region: CASSFRSGAGPNTGELFF. CDR3 nucleotide sequence: TGTGCCAGCAGCTTTCGATCTGGTGCAGGGCCGAACACCGGGGAGCTGTTTTTT.